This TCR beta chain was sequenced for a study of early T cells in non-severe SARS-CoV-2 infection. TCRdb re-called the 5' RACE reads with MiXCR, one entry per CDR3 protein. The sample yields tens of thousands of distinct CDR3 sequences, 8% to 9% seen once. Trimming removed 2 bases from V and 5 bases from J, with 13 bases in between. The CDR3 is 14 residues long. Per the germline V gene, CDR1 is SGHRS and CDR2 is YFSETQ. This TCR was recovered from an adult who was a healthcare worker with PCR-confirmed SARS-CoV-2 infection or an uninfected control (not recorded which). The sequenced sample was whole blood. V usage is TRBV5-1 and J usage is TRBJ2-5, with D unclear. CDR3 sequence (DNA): TGCGCCAGCAGCTTTGGATCGTCTGCGGAGACCCAGTACTTC. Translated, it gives CASSFGSSAETQYF.